This T cell receptor beta chain was retrieved from a study of PD-1 blockade in classical Hodgkin lymphoma. Study-wide findings and caveats: Before treatment, complete responders showed about the same diversity as newly diagnosed patients. Among the patients, those starting nivolumab under 1 year after ASCT were excluded. As was reported, newly diagnosed patients showed lower baseline TCR diversity than healthy donors did.

Germline loops: CDR1 GTSNPN, CDR2 SVGIG (reference sequence). The CDR3 runs to 13 residues. V gave up 2 bases and J gave up 4 bases, with 11 bases separating them. This clone is a singleton in its sample. The antigen is undetermined. Assay used: immunoSEQ multiplex PCR; TCRdb lists only in-frame clones, some missing. The data hold 45,000 to 50,000 clones, with around 82% observed a single time. Every patient was affected by relapse after autologous stem cell transplantation, while exposure to brentuximab vedotin was not uniform. Relapsed/refractory classical Hodgkin lymphoma patients had complete, partial or progressive responses.

The sequencing used peripheral blood mononuclear cells (PBMCs), collected before the second cycle of nivolumab. This sequence was found in a human donor with classical Hodgkin lymphoma. The V call is TRBV30, the J call TRBJ1-2; weak D call: TRBD1 (5 bases). CDR3 sequence (DNA): TGTGCCTGGAGTCCGGGACTGACCTATGGCTACACCTTC. Residues: CAWSPGLTYGYTF.